These 24 T cell receptor beta chains were all obtained from the same sample, sequenced in a study of blood T cell repertoires in COVID-19. Assay used: immunoSEQ multiplex PCR; TCRdb lists only in-frame clones, some missing. Among some 210,000 clones listed, roughly 90% were seen once. The sequencing input was peripheral blood. The receptors stem from a man between 60 and 75 years old with COVID-19, enrolled during active disease.

This clone was observed once. J is TRBJ2-1 and V is TRBV3-1 (or the pseudogene TRBV3-2); TRBD2 agrees at 9 bases. Unmatched junction bases numbered 7, after V lost 5 bases and J lost 2 bases. This CDR3 region has 16 residues. Germline V gene sequence: CDR1 LGHDT, CDR2 YNNKEL (reference sequence). CDR3 nucleotides: TGTGCCAGCAGCATCTTGGCGGGGGGGGCCTACAATGAGCAGTTCTTC. Protein: CASSILAGGAYNEQFF.

The V call is TRBV19, the J call TRBJ1-2; TRBD1 is a possible D gene (6 bases). Trimming took off 3 bases at V and 8 bases at J, with 16 bases between the two ends. This CDR3 has 14 amino acids. CDR1 and CDR2 from the germline V gene are LNHDA and SQIVND (reference sequence). The DNA of the CDR3 is TGTGCCAGTAGTATTTGGGACACGGCATACGGCTACACCTTC. This gives the protein CASSIWDTAYGYTF.

V gene TRBV28 combines with J gene TRBJ1-2, with D perhaps TRBD1 (6 bases). The V gene lost 6 bases and the J gene lost 7 bases, with 15 bases spanning the gap. The CDR3 has 13 amino acids. Germline assignment: CDR1 MDHEN and CDR2 SYDVKM. DNA of the CDR3: TGTGCCAGCAGCCCCGCAAAACAGGGTGGCTACACCTTC. It specifies CASSPAKQGGYTF.

The chain carries TRBV5-1 and TRBJ2-3; 7 bases map to TRBD2. Germline CDR1 and CDR2: SGHRS and YFSETQ. CDR3 length: 17 amino acids. J gave up 0 bases and V 3 bases, and 10 bases lay outside the gene matches. DNA for the CDR3: TGCGCCAGCAGCTCGACGGCGGGAGTGACTAGCACAGATACGCAGTATTTT. Translated, it gives CASSSTAGVTSTDTQYF.

The chain couples TRBV3-1 (or the pseudogene TRBV3-2) to TRBJ1-1, with 8 bases lining up with TRBD1. CDR1 is LGHDT, CDR2 YNNKEL, per germline (reference sequence). V dropped 0 bases and J dropped 8; count of bases not matched to a gene: 2. The CDR3 sequence is 13 residues long. The CDR3 DNA reads TGTGCCAGCAGCCAAGATTACAGGGGGGAAGCTTTCTTT. Translated, it gives CASSQDYRGEAFF.

The chain recombines TRBV5-1 with TRBJ2-3; 9 positions match TRBD2. The germline CDR1 and CDR2 sequences are SGHRS and YFSETQ. The CDR3 has 16 amino acids. V lost 0 bases, J lost 4 bases, and 6 bases stayed unmatched. CDR3 residues: CASSLVAGGPSDTQYF. The DNA of the CDR3 is TGCGCCAGCAGCTTGGTGGCGGGGGGGCCGTCAGATACGCAGTATTTT. The full variable domain, completed using reference TRBV5-1 and TRBJ2-3, is KAGVTQTPRYLIKTRGQQVTLSCSPISGHRSVSWYQQTPGQGLQFLFEYFSETQRNKGNFPGRFSGRQFSNSRSEMNVSTLELGDSALYLCASSLVAGGPSDTQYFGPGTRLTVL.

CDR3 nucleotide sequence: TGTGCCAGCAGCCCGCGACCGGGACTAGTGGACGGGGAGCTGTTTTTT. It specifies CASSPRPGLVDGELFF. The V gene is TRBV9, the J gene TRBJ2-2; TRBD2 matches 8 bases. V lost 4 bases and J lost 7; bases outside the gene matches: 12. This CDR3 has 16 residues. Germline V gives CDR1 SGDLS, CDR2 YYNGEE.

This clone was counted a single time. J is TRBJ1-5 and V is TRBV3-1 (or the pseudogene TRBV3-2), with D unresolved. Looked up from germline, CDR1 is LGHDT and CDR2 is YNNKEL (reference sequence). The length of the CDR3 is 15 residues. V lost 0 bases and J 0 bases, leaving 6 bases between the germline ends. The CDR3 spells CASSQESGSNQPQHF. CDR3 nucleotide sequence: TGTGCCAGCAGCCAAGAGTCCGGTAGCAATCAGCCCCAGCATTTT.

The chain couples TRBV3-1 (or the pseudogene TRBV3-2) to TRBJ1-6, with D tentatively TRBD1 (6 bases). V was clipped by 1 base and J by 9 bases, with 10 bases between them. CDR1 and CDR2 (germline): LGHDT, YNNKEL (reference sequence). This CDR3 contains 14 residues. CDR3 sequence (DNA): TGTGCCAGCAGCCAAGTGGCCAGGGGTTCACCCCTCCACTTT. Encoded protein: CASSQVARGSPLHF.

This chain joins TRBV5-1 and TRBJ2-1; the match to TRBD2 covers 13 bases. The CDR3 extends over 15 amino acids. The ends lost 4 bases at V and 8 bases at J; junction bases unmatched: 6. Germline V gene lookup returns CDR1 SGHRS and CDR2 YFSETQ. This CDR3 reads CASSPSLAGGHEQFF. CDR3 nucleotide sequence: TGCGCCAGCAGCCCCTCACTAGCGGGAGGGCATGAGCAGTTCTTC.

The genes are TRBV13 and TRBJ2-3, with 13 nucleotides matching TRBD2. CDR1 and CDR2 from the germline V gene are PRHDT and FYEKMQ (reference sequence). V lost 4 bases and J lost 3; bases outside the gene matches: 4. The CDR3 runs 16 residues. CDR3 DNA sequence: TGTGCCAGCAGCTCCCGACTAGCGGGAGGAACAGATACGCAGTATTTT. Translated, it gives CASSSRLAGGTDTQYF.

The V call is TRBV12-5, the J call TRBJ1-2; 9 bases line up with TRBD1. Germline V gene sequence: CDR1 LGHNT, CDR2 FRNRAP. Unmatched junction bases numbered 12, after V lost 2 bases and J lost 8 bases. The CDR3 is 16 residues long. DNA for the CDR3: TGTGCTAGTGGTTTGATCCTCTCGGGACAGGGACGGGGCTACACCTTC. Amino acids: CASGLILSGQGRGYTF.

The gene calls are TRBV30 and TRBJ1-2; 8 nucleotides line up with TRBD1. Losses at the gene ends were 1 base for V and 7 bases for J; bases not matched to a gene: 14. Germline V gives CDR1 GTSNPN, CDR2 SVGIG (reference sequence). This CDR3 is built from 16 residues. The CDR3, as DNA: TGTGCCTGGAGTGGAGTGGCAGGGGGCCCCCCGGGTGGCTACACCTTC. Its translation: CAWSGVAGGPPGGYTF.

The rearrangement joins TRBV2 to TRBJ2-2; 7 bases are shared with TRBD2. The germline V gene encodes CDR1 SNHLY and CDR2 FYNNEI. This CDR3 contains 15 residues. V was clipped by 6 bases and J by 7 bases; unmatched bases: 11. The CDR3 region is CASSPVLARGGELFF. In DNA form, the CDR3 reads TGTGCCAGCAGCCCTGTACTAGCGCGGGGCGGGGAGCTGTTTTTT.

V is TRBV25-1 and J is TRBJ2-1; D possibly corresponds to TRBD2 (5 bases). Trimming removed 7 bases from V and 6 bases from J, with 16 bases in between. Germline V CDR1 and CDR2: MGHDK, SYGVNS. The CDR3 loop spans 14 amino acids. As DNA, the CDR3 is TGTGCCAGCACGCGGGCGGATACTCCCAATGAGCAGTTCTTC. Translating it yields CASTRADTPNEQFF.

This rearrangement joins TRBV2 to TRBJ2-3; 7 nucleotides align to TRBD2. Germline V gene data show CDR1 as SNHLY and CDR2 as FYNNEI. The CDR3 contains 15 residues. After removal of 6 bases from V and 2 bases from J, the junction contained 8 bases not matched to a gene. CDR3 sequence (DNA): TGTGCCAGCAGGGGTGATAGCGGGCTCACAGATACGCAGTATTTT. Its translation is CASRGDSGLTDTQYF.

The chain combines TRBV7-3 with TRBJ2-7; TRBD2 matches at 10 bases. CDR1 and CDR2 from the germline V gene are SGHTA and FQGTGA. Trimming took 7 bases from V and 3 from J; bases not matched to a gene: 9. The CDR3 totals 15 residues. The chain's CDR3 is CASTDGLAEDYEQYF. In DNA, the CDR3 is TGTGCCAGCACCGACGGACTAGCGGAAGACTACGAGCAGTACTTC. Variable domain in full (rest from reference TRBV7-3 and TRBJ2-7): GAGVSQTPSNKVTEKGKYVELRCDPISGHTALYWYRQSLGQGPEFLIYFQGTGAADDSGLPNDRFFAVRPEGSVSTLKIQRTERGDSAVYLCASTDGLAEDYEQYFGPGTRLTVT.

The rearrangement uses TRBV15 and TRBJ1-1, with a possible D match to TRBD1 (5 bases). CDR3 length: 15 residues. Trimming shortened V by 5 bases and J by 1 base, and 14 bases separated the two germline ends. The germline CDR1 and CDR2 sequences are LNHNV and YYDKDF (reference sequence). The CDR3 protein is CATSPPTARNTEAFF. The DNA for the CDR3 is TGTGCCACCAGCCCCCCGACAGCGCGGAACACTGAAGCTTTCTTT.

The CDR3 DNA is TGTGCCAGCTCACCAAGTCCAGGGGTCACTGAAGCTTTCTTT. Its translation: CASSPSPGVTEAFF. J is TRBJ1-1 and V is TRBV18; a weak D match, TRBD1 (6 bases). The CDR3 totals 14 residues. V was trimmed by 2 bases and J by 4 bases, leaving 11 bases between them. The germline gives CDR1 KGHSH, CDR2 LQKENI.

The chain joins TRBV19 to TRBJ2-5; D may be TRBD1 (5 bases). The CDR3 contains 14 residues. Germline lookup yields CDR1 LNHDA and CDR2 SQIVND (reference sequence). Deletions cut 4 bases from V and 5 bases from J, with 14 bases between. The CDR3: CASSTTALGETQYF. The CDR3 nucleotides are TGTGCCAGTAGTACGACAGCTCTGGGGGAGACCCAGTACTTC.

V and J are TRBV5-6 and TRBJ1-6, with TRBD1 matching over 8 bases. CDR1 is SGHDT, CDR2 YYEEEE, per germline. V lost 5 bases to trimming and J lost 4 bases; unmatched junction nucleotides: 8. This CDR3 has 16 residues. The CDR3: CASSRRTGTYNSPLHF. The DNA for the CDR3 is TGTGCCAGCAGTCGTCGGACAGGGACTTATAATTCACCCCTCCACTTT.

J is TRBJ2-5 and V is TRBV5-1; 8 bases fit TRBD1. Germline CDR1 and CDR2: SGHRS and YFSETQ. Trimming removed 0 bases from V and 4 bases from J; junction bases left unmatched: 2. This CDR3 contains 14 residues. The CDR3 sequence is CASSLAGQGETQYF. The CDR3 bases are TGCGCCAGCAGCTTGGCCGGACAGGGAGAGACCCAGTACTTC.

The chain recombines TRBV6-5 with TRBJ1-2, with TRBD1 matching 11 bases. Trimming removed 6 bases from V and 10 bases from J; junction bases left unmatched: 7. The CDR3 consists of 13 residues. Germline lookup yields CDR1 MNHEY and CDR2 SVGAGI. The CDR3 coding sequence is TGTGCCAGCAGCAACGGACAGGGGGCCGACTACACCTTC. Translating it yields CASSNGQGADYTF.

V is TRBV5-8 and J is TRBJ1-1; D might be TRBD1 (6 bases). In germline, CDR1 is SGHTS, CDR2 YDEGEE. The CDR3 contains 14 residues. V was shortened by 2 bases and J by 4 bases, with 12 bases between the two germline ends. CDR3 loop: CASSFPAGATEAFF. DNA for the CDR3: TGTGCCAGCAGCTTTCCGGCGGGGGCCACTGAAGCTTTCTTT.